Following are 18 T cell receptor beta chains from one sample sequenced in a study of PD-1 blockade in classical Hodgkin lymphoma. Time point of the sample: cycle 4 day 1 (C4D1), after 6 weeks of nivolumab. Each and every patient relapsed after autologous stem cell transplantation, and patients got differing brentuximab vedotin exposure. Sequencing was performed with immunoSEQ multiplex PCR; in TCRdb, only in-frame clones are kept and a portion is missing. The sample contains 25,000 to 30,000 clones, about four fifths of which appear only once. The sequences come from peripheral blood mononuclear cells (PBMCs), collected before the fourth cycle of nivolumab. The receptor set was obtained from a human donor with classical Hodgkin lymphoma.

The gene calls are TRBV5-1 and TRBJ2-1; D possibly corresponds to TRBD1 (6 bases). Trimming removed 5 bases from V and 14 bases from J, with 17 bases in between. The CDR3 covers 12 residues. In germline, CDR1 is SGHRS, CDR2 YFSETQ. The CDR3 DNA reads as TGCGCCAGCAGACAGGGAGTGGGAAGAAAGTTCTTC. It codes for CASRQGVGRKFF.

The V and J genes are TRBV10-3 and TRBJ2-1; D is possibly TRBD1 (5 bases). Germline assignment: CDR1 ENHRY and CDR2 SYGVKD. This CDR3 spans 13 amino acids. Trimming removed 2 bases at V and 6 bases at J, with 8 bases between. The CDR3 DNA reads TGTGCCATCAGTGAGACAAGGGGCAATGAGCAGTTCTTC. Protein: CAISETRGNEQFF.

By sample share, this clone is medium-sized. This chain links TRBV11-2 with TRBJ2-7; 9 nucleotides line up with TRBD2. CDR3 length equals 16 residues. Germline assignment: CDR1 SGHAT and CDR2 FQNNGV. With V trimmed by 2 bases and J by 3 bases, 8 bases remained unmatched. CDR3 nucleotide sequence: TGTGCCAGCAGCTTAACGGGCAGTAGCGGGAGCTACGAGCAGTACTTC. This gives the protein CASSLTGSSGSYEQYF.

V is TRBV14 and J is TRBJ1-2; 9 bases match TRBD1. The germline V gene encodes CDR1 SGHDN and CDR2 FVKESK. CDR3 size: 12 residues. V was clipped by 11 bases and J by 8 bases; unmatched bases: 9. The CDR3 spells CAGPDRGEGYTF. In nucleotides, the CDR3 is TGTGCCGGACCGGACAGGGGAGAGGGCTACACCTTC.

The chain couples TRBV19 to TRBJ2-2; 7 bases are shared with TRBD1. The CDR3 is made up of 15 amino acids. Germline lookup yields CDR1 LNHDA and CDR2 SQIVND (reference sequence). After removal of 3 bases from V and 5 bases from J, the junction contained 6 bases not matched to a gene. The CDR3 loop reads CASSIRQGSTGELFF. In DNA, the CDR3 is TGTGCCAGTAGTATTCGACAGGGAAGTACCGGGGAGCTGTTTTTT.

This chain joins TRBV7-9 and TRBJ2-7; D is ambiguous. The V gene's germline CDR1 is SEHNR and CDR2 FQNEAQ (reference sequence). V lost 1 base and J 6 bases, leaving 13 bases between the germline ends. The CDR3 loop spans 14 amino acids. This chain's CDR3 is CASSLGSVNSEQYF. The DNA of the CDR3 is TGTGCCAGCAGCTTAGGGTCGGTCAACTCCGAGCAGTACTTC. Full variable domain (remainder filled in from reference TRBV7-9 and TRBJ2-7): DTGVSQNPRHKITKRGQNVTFRCDPISEHNRLYWYRQTLGQGPEFLTYFQNEAQLEKSRLLSDRFSAERPKGSFSTLEIQRTEQGDSAMYLCASSLGSVNSEQYFGPGTRLTVT.

The chain carries TRBV6-6 and TRBJ2-2; D remains unclear. Germline V lookup: CDR1 MNHNY, CDR2 SVGAGI (reference sequence). The CDR3 contains 14 residues. The V gene lost 6 bases and the J gene lost 0 bases, with 8 bases spanning the gap. The CDR3 here is CASRSLTNTGELFF. CDR3 in DNA: TGTGCCAGCAGGTCGCTGACGAACACCGGGGAGCTGTTTTTT.

The chain employs TRBV6-6 and TRBJ2-7; perhaps TRBD2 as D (5 bases). V was pared by 0 bases and J by 2 bases, with 14 bases between. This CDR3 region has 16 residues. CDR1 and CDR2 from the germline V gene are MNHNY and SVGAGI (reference sequence). The CDR3 region is CASSYSRAISAYEQYF. The CDR3, as DNA: TGTGCCAGCAGTTACTCGCGGGCGATTTCAGCCTACGAGCAGTACTTC.

The chain employs TRBV5-1 and TRBJ2-1, with 10 bases matching TRBD2. The V gene end was trimmed by 4 bases and the J gene end by 6 bases; junction bases not matched to a gene: 10. The CDR3 loop spans 16 amino acids. Germline assignment: CDR1 SGHRS and CDR2 YFSETQ. This CDR3 is CASSKTAGGPLNEQFF. The CDR3 bases are TGCGCCAGCAGCAAGACAGCGGGAGGGCCCCTCAATGAGCAGTTCTTC.

The chain has TRBV6-1 and TRBJ1-2; the D gene is possibly TRBD1 (6 bases). The V end lost 2 bases, the J end lost 8 bases, and 12 bases lay between the germline ends. This CDR3 contains 13 residues. CDR1 is MNHNS and CDR2 is SASEGT in the germline V gene. CDR3 amino acids: CASSELGGRGYTF. CDR3 nucleotides: TGTGCCAGCAGTGAACTGGGGGGCCGGGGCTACACCTTC.

As for this clone: No DNA is shown, since the ends of the CDR3 on it are uncertain; the CDR3 is the one TCRdb lists. The V gene is TRBV2, the J gene TRBJ1-1. The length of the CDR3 is 15 amino acids, counting both ends. The germline V gene has CDR1 SNHLY and CDR2 FYNNEI. CDR3: CASSTSHSSWAEAFF.

The CDR3 nucleotides read TGTGCCAGCAGTTACTCGCTGGAAAACACCATATATTTT. It yields the protein CASSYSLENTIYF. The V gene is TRBV6-6, the J gene TRBJ1-3; the D is unclear. CDR3 length: 13 amino acids. Germline assignment: CDR1 MNHNY and CDR2 SVGAGI (reference sequence). Trimming shortened V by 0 bases and J by 6 bases, and 6 bases separated the two germline ends.

V usage is TRBV6-1 and J usage is TRBJ1-2, with 12 bases matching TRBD1. CDR1 and CDR2 from the germline V gene are MNHNS and SASEGT. The junction had 6 bases not matched to a gene; V was cut back by 6 bases and J by 7 bases. This CDR3 has 14 residues. The CDR3: CASRRVGQGAGYTF. As DNA, the CDR3 is TGTGCCAGCAGGCGTGTGGGACAGGGGGCTGGCTACACCTTC.

This sequence joins TRBV19 and TRBJ2-3; 7 nucleotides align to TRBD2. The V and J ends lost 6 bases and 3 bases, in that order; junction bases with no gene match: 6. The CDR3 sequence is 14 residues long. Germline CDR1 LNHDA, CDR2 SQIVND (reference sequence). CDR3 coding DNA: TGTGCCAGTAGCATAACCGGGAGGACAGATACGCAGTATTTT. Amino acid sequence: CASSITGRTDTQYF.

This clone is a singleton in its sample. V usage is TRBV9 and J usage is TRBJ1-2, with TRBD1 identical over 7 bases. J lost 2 bases, V lost 2 bases, and 12 bases had no gene match. Germline V gives CDR1 SGDLS, CDR2 YYNGEE. This CDR3 is 17 amino acids long. CDR3 in DNA: TGTGCCAGCAGCGTGAGACAGGGTGCTTCCTTGAACTATGGCTACACCTTC. It codes for CASSVRQGASLNYGYTF.

This chain joins TRBV6-5 and TRBJ2-7; 8 positions agree with TRBD1. This CDR3 spans 15 amino acids. Germline V gene lookup returns CDR1 MNHEY and CDR2 SVGAGI. V dropped 6 bases and J dropped 0; count of bases not matched to a gene: 7. The CDR3 nucleotides are TGTGCCAGCAGGACCAACAGGGGGACCTCCTACGAGCAGTACTTC. It translates to CASRTNRGTSYEQYF.

This clone has just one count. V and J are TRBV14 and TRBJ2-2; 7 bases map to TRBD1. CDR1 SGHDN and CDR2 FVKESK come from the germline V gene. V was clipped by 0 bases and J by 2 bases; unmatched bases: 12. The CDR3 totals 19 residues. The CDR3 nucleotides read TGTGCCAGCAGCCAAGATAGAATCGTAAGGGGGCTAAACACCGGGGAGCTGTTTTTT. It encodes CASSQDRIVRGLNTGELFF.

The chain combines TRBV27 with TRBJ1-5; TRBD1 agrees at 7 bases. The CDR3 totals 15 residues. From germline, CDR1 is MNHEY and CDR2 SMNVEV (reference sequence). V lost 6 bases, J lost 6 bases, and 11 bases stayed unmatched. The CDR3 region has the DNA TGTGCCAGCAGACGGGGGACAGACAGCTTTCAGCCCCAGCATTTT. It translates to CASRRGTDSFQPQHF.